These 24 T cell receptor beta chains share one sample of origin, sequenced in a study of cytomegalovirus exposure and HLA in healthy donors (dated by TCRdb to about 2017). Preparation of the library involved the immunoSEQ multiplex PCR assay. The multiplex PCR relied on a mix of 60 forward primers for TCR Vbeta segments and 13 reverse primers for TCR Jbeta segments. Held by TCRdb, this immuneACCESS table contains in-frame sequences only and omits some clones. Under half of the omission traces to an unresolved V gene where checked; the cause of the rest is unknown. This sample comprises some 120,000 clones, 75% to 85% of them detected only once. The top ten clones comprise about 2% of the sample. Sequenced input: PBMCs. These TCRs come from a man aged 18 to 30 in good health and CMV-seronegative.

The chain is built from TRBV13 and TRBJ2-5; TRBD1 matches at 9 bases. Germline V gene lookup returns CDR1 PRHDT and CDR2 FYEKMQ (reference sequence). After removal of 5 bases from V and 5 bases from J, the junction contained 6 bases not matched to a gene. The CDR3 sequence is 14 residues long. CDR3 nucleotide sequence: TGTGCCAGCAGCAAAGGGACAGGGTCGGAGACCCAGTACTTC. It translates to CASSKGTGSETQYF. Drawing the rest from reference TRBV13 and TRBJ2-5, the complete variable domain is AAGVIQSPRHLIKEKRETATLKCYPIPRHDTVYWYQQGPGQDPQFLISFYEKMQSDKGSIPDRFSAQQFSDYHSELNMSSLELGDSALYFCASSKGTGSETQYFGPGTRLLVL.

The chain recombines TRBV19 with TRBJ1-2, with D maybe TRBD1 (5 bases). V lost 8 bases to trimming and J lost 12 bases, with 25 bases between them. The CDR3 is made up of 14 amino acids. In germline, CDR1 is LNHDA, CDR2 SQIVND (reference sequence). The CDR3 nucleotides read TGTGCCAGTGGGGAAAGGACACACCAGTTTGAAAACACCTTC. It is translated as CASGERTHQFENTF.

The chain joins TRBV18 to TRBJ1-4; D may be TRBD1 (5 bases). Germline assignment: CDR1 KGHSH and CDR2 LQKENI. The CDR3 covers 15 residues. The V end lost 3 bases, the J end lost 4 bases, and 12 bases lay between the germline ends. The CDR3 sequence is CASSPRQTNNEKLFF. The CDR3 DNA reads as TGTGCCAGCTCACCCCGACAGACGAATAATGAAAAACTGTTTTTT.

The chain recombines TRBV6-5 with TRBJ2-5; D ambiguous. Germline loops: CDR1 MNHEY, CDR2 SVGAGI. The CDR3 has 15 amino acids. V was cut by 6 bases and J by 1 base, with 15 bases left in between. The CDR3 nucleotides read TGTGCCAGCAGCCCAGGTTTAGTTTTCCAAGAGACCCAGTACTTC. It specifies CASSPGLVFQETQYF.

V is TRBV7-3 and J is TRBJ1-3; TRBD1 is a possible D gene (5 bases). The CDR3 has 14 residues. The V gene's germline CDR1 is SGHTA and CDR2 FQGTGA. V was shortened by 5 bases and J by 2 bases, with 10 bases between the two germline ends. The CDR3 bases are TGTGCCAGCAGCCCCCCGGGGGCTGGAAACACCATATATTTT. This encodes CASSPPGAGNTIYF.

This clone was detected once. V usage is TRBV5-4 and J usage is TRBJ2-7; 9 nucleotides line up with TRBD2. From germline, CDR1 is SGHNT and CDR2 YYREEE (reference sequence). V lost 3 bases, J lost 0 bases, and 4 bases stayed unmatched. The CDR3 is made up of 15 amino acids. The CDR3 nucleotides read TGTGCCAGCAGCTCCATTAGCGGGAGCTCCTACGAGCAGTACTTC. Translation gives CASSSISGSSYEQYF.

The J gene is TRBJ2-2, the V gene TRBV28, with 7 positions matching TRBD2. This CDR3 is 12 amino acids long. Per germline, CDR1 MDHEN and CDR2 SYDVKM. CDR3 region: CAGREATGELFF. CDR3 nucleotide sequence: TGTGCTGGACGGGAGGCCACCGGGGAGCTGTTTTTT.

This chain uses TRBV19 with TRBJ2-5; D call uncertain. CDR3 size: 17 residues. Germline V gene sequence: CDR1 LNHDA, CDR2 SQIVND (reference sequence). V lost 5 bases and J 1 base, leaving 20 bases between the germline ends. CDR3 sequence: CASSSKEDTGFQETQYF. The CDR3 DNA reads TGTGCCAGTAGTTCCAAAGAGGATACTGGATTCCAAGAGACCCAGTACTTC.

This clone was counted between two and nine times. The rearrangement joins TRBV7-3 to TRBJ2-7; maybe TRBD2 (5 bases). V was shortened by 2 bases and J by 2 bases, with 13 bases between the two germline ends. The germline V gene has CDR1 SGHTA and CDR2 FQGTGA. The CDR3 loop spans 15 amino acids. This CDR3 is CASSLERGSPYEQYF. In nucleotides, the CDR3 is TGTGCCAGCAGCTTAGAACGGGGTAGCCCCTACGAGCAGTACTTC.

The chain combines TRBV28 with TRBJ1-6; TRBD1 is a possible D gene (6 bases). This CDR3 spans 16 amino acids. V was trimmed by 2 bases and J by 9 bases, leaving 17 bases between them. Germline V gene data show CDR1 as MDHEN and CDR2 as SYDVKM. The chain's CDR3 is CASSLNLRQGFSPLHF. DNA for the CDR3: TGTGCCAGCAGTTTAAATCTGAGGCAGGGGTTTTCACCCCTCCACTTT.

The chain carries TRBV19 and TRBJ2-7; 8 positions match TRBD1. Germline values: CDR1 LNHDA, CDR2 SQIVND (reference sequence). After removal of 5 bases from V and 6 bases from J, the junction contained 3 bases not matched to a gene. The CDR3 runs to 12 residues. The DNA for the CDR3 is TGTGCCAGTAGTCAGGGGGCCGGCGAGCAGTACTTC. Residues: CASSQGAGEQYF.

The J gene is TRBJ1-1, the V gene TRBV19; TRBD1 aligns across 8 bases. The CDR3 is made up of 14 amino acids. CDR1 is LNHDA and CDR2 is SQIVND in the germline V gene (reference sequence). The junction had 7 bases not matched to a gene; V was cut back by 10 bases and J by 0 bases. The CDR3 protein is CATNQGQVNTEAFF. The CDR3 DNA reads as TGTGCCACTAACCAGGGACAGGTGAACACTGAAGCTTTCTTT.

The J gene is TRBJ1-4, the V gene TRBV5-4; no clear D gene. With 2 bases removed from V and 5 bases from J, the gap between germline ends came to 4 bases. In germline, CDR1 is SGHNT, CDR2 YYREEE (reference sequence). This CDR3 region has 12 residues. This CDR3 reads CASSFPNEKLFF. Here the CDR3 DNA reads TGTGCCAGCAGCTTCCCAAATGAAAAACTGTTTTTT.

The genes are TRBV9 and TRBJ2-1; 9 bases are a match to TRBD2. Germline V CDR1 and CDR2: SGDLS, YYNGEE. V was pared by 4 bases and J by 4 bases, with 6 bases of the junction left unmatched. The CDR3 is made up of 15 amino acids. The CDR3 DNA is TGTGCCAGCAGCCCGGCTAGCGGGACGTACAATGAGCAGTTCTTC. This codes for CASSPASGTYNEQFF.

This sequence joins TRBV5-4 and TRBJ1-4; D is possibly TRBD1 (5 bases). The germline V gene encodes CDR1 SGHNT and CDR2 YYREEE (reference sequence). Trimming cost V 1 base and J 4 bases, with 11 bases left between them. The CDR3 contains 15 residues. DNA for the CDR3: TGTGCCAGCAGCTTGTTTGACAGATATAATGAAAAACTGTTTTTT. It translates to CASSLFDRYNEKLFF.

CDR3 region: CASSLHDGRVFQETQYF. DNA of the CDR3: TGTGCCAGCAGCTTGCATGACGGGAGGGTTTTCCAAGAGACCCAGTACTTC. This rearrangement joins TRBV5-5 to TRBJ2-5, with TRBD2 identical over 8 bases. Germline CDR1 is SGHKS and CDR2 is YYEKEE (reference sequence). Trimming took 1 base from V and 1 from J; bases not matched to a gene: 9. The CDR3 length is 17 residues. The full variable domain, with the rest looked up from reference TRBV5-5 and TRBJ2-5, is DAGVTQSPTHLIKTRGQQVTLRCSPISGHKSVSWYQQVLGQGPQFIFQYYEKEERGRGNFPDRFSARQFPNYSSELNVNALLLGDSALYLCASSLHDGRVFQETQYFGPGTRLLVL.

This clone came up a few times. This chain joins TRBV5-5 and TRBJ1-2; D unclear. The CDR3 spans 13 residues. Trimming pared 0 bases from V and 6 bases from J, leaving 9 bases between. Germline V gives CDR1 SGHKS, CDR2 YYEKEE (reference sequence). The CDR3 DNA is TGTGCCAGCAGCTTGGCAGGAATTGATGGCTACACCTTC. Protein: CASSLAGIDGYTF.

The genes are TRBV29-1 and TRBJ2-6; D perhaps matches TRBD2 (5 bases). The CDR3 length is 13 residues. Germline CDR1 reads SQVTM; CDR2 reads ANQGSEA. Trimming shortened V by 4 bases and J by 1 base, and 5 bases separated the two germline ends. The CDR3 DNA reads as TGCAGCGTTGCGGGGTCTGGGGCCAACGTCCTGACTTTC. Its translation is CSVAGSGANVLTF.

The rearrangement joins TRBV6-1 to TRBJ2-7; 7 nucleotides line up with TRBD1. In germline, CDR1 is MNHNS, CDR2 SASEGT. The CDR3 covers 16 residues. The CDR3 spells CAISVRQGGSTYEQYV. CDR3 nucleotide sequence: TGTGCCATCAGTGTCCGACAGGGTGGTAGTACCTACGAGCAGTACGTC.

The gene calls are TRBV10-2 and TRBJ2-1; possibly TRBD2 for D (5 bases). Trimming shortened V by 2 bases and J by 10 bases, and 12 bases separated the two germline ends. Germline assignment: CDR1 WSHSY and CDR2 SAAADI. The CDR3 consists of 13 residues. CDR3 sequence (DNA): TGCGCCAGCAGTGAGAAGCTAGCATGGGAGCAGTTCTTC. Protein: CASSEKLAWEQFF.

This sequence joins TRBV27 and TRBJ2-7; 10 nucleotides line up with TRBD2. CDR3 length: 16 residues. Per germline, CDR1 MNHEY and CDR2 SMNVEV (reference sequence). Trimming cost V 0 bases and J 0 bases; bases outside gene matches: 2. The CDR3 DNA is TGTGCCAGCAGTTTATCTGGGACTAGCGTCTCCTACGAGCAGTACTTC. Encoded protein: CASSLSGTSVSYEQYF.

This clone was seen only once. V gene TRBV10-3 combines with J gene TRBJ2-2; D perhaps matches TRBD1 (6 bases). The CDR3 is made up of 16 amino acids. Germline CDR1 and CDR2: ENHRY and SYGVKD. V was shortened by 3 bases and J by 2 bases, with 13 bases between the two germline ends. CDR3 protein: CAISDAWTENTGELFF. The CDR3, as DNA: TGTGCCATCAGTGATGCGTGGACAGAAAACACCGGGGAGCTGTTTTTT.

The rearrangement uses TRBV5-1 and TRBJ2-3; 12 bases are shared with TRBD2. V lost 4 bases, J lost 6 bases, and 6 bases stayed unmatched. Per the germline V gene, CDR1 is SGHRS and CDR2 is YFSETQ. The CDR3 is 15 residues long. Here the CDR3 DNA reads TGCGCCAGCAGCCGACTAGCGGGAGCGTCTGATACGCAGTATTTT. This translates into CASSRLAGASDTQYF.

The chain has TRBV4-2 and TRBJ2-1; D might be TRBD2 (5 bases). The CDR3 spans 16 residues. The germline V and J ends were trimmed by 0 bases and 3 bases, with 12 bases remaining between them. Germline lookup yields CDR1 LGHNA and CDR2 YNFKEQ. CDR3 nucleotide sequence: TGTGCCAGCAGCCAAGATCGAGCGGCTGGCTACAATGAGCAGTTCTTC. It codes for CASSQDRAAGYNEQFF.